A single sample gave rise to the 32 T cell receptor beta chains below, sequenced in a study of Ad26.COV2.S vaccination and SARS-CoV-2 variants (TCRdb year 2021). Reading the label with the study, this specimen's treatment or condition is: some 20 received Ad26.COV2.S at low or high dose, single or two shots; 5 received placebo; per-sample allocation not given. Repertoires of vaccine and placebo recipients were sequenced from samples collected on day 63 after the first injection. The receptor library was made with the immunoSEQ multiplex PCR assay. Imported from immuneACCESS, the table was reduced by TCRdb to in-frame sequences with V and J called. These copies leave out some clones; in studies compared against another copy, an unresolved V gene accounts for under half, and the cause of the remainder is not known. A total of 300,000 to 400,000 clones appear in this sample, roughly 87% of them only once. Roughly 3.2% of the sample is taken by the ten largest.

The sample was peripheral blood, taken in a trial of Ad26.COV2.S vaccine versus placebo. These receptors were collected from a person between 18 and 60 years old who received the Ad26.COV2.S COVID-19 vaccine or a placebo.

The chain couples TRBV13 to TRBJ2-2; D unclear. Germline V gene data show CDR1 as PRHDT and CDR2 as FYEKMQ (reference sequence). The V gene lost 5 bases and the J gene lost 5 bases, with 12 bases spanning the gap. This CDR3 spans 14 amino acids. CDR3 in amino acids: CASSPKVRTGELFF. The DNA of the CDR3 is TGTGCCAGCAGCCCTAAGGTTAGGACCGGGGAGCTGTTTTTT.

The chain carries TRBV6-6 and TRBJ2-7, with TRBD1 matching 9 bases. V shed 1 base and J 4 bases; nucleotides not matched to a gene: 5. This CDR3 has 15 residues. CDR1 is MNHNY and CDR2 is SVGAGI in the germline V gene (reference sequence). The CDR3 nucleotides are TGTGCCAGCAGTTACTTTACAGGGGGCATTTACGAGCAGTACTTC. The encoded protein is CASSYFTGGIYEQYF.

The chain recombines TRBV18 with TRBJ2-7, with 7 positions matching TRBD1. The CDR3 runs 14 residues. Germline CDR1 KGHSH, CDR2 LQKENI. With 3 bases clipped from V and 1 base from J, the junction kept 3 bases outside the gene matches. The CDR3 DNA reads TGTGCCAGCTCACCCCGGGACAGTTCCTACGAGCAGTACTTC. Its translation is CASSPRDSSYEQYF.

This clone was picked up one time. V gene TRBV30 combines with J gene TRBJ1-1, with D maybe TRBD1 (5 bases). In germline, CDR1 is GTSNPN, CDR2 SVGIG (reference sequence). V dropped 4 bases and J dropped 1 base, with 10 bases sitting between them. This CDR3 is 13 amino acids long. In nucleotides, the CDR3 is TGTGCCTGGATACGGACACGGAACACTGAAGCTTTCTTT. This encodes CAWIRTRNTEAFF.

The chain joins TRBV28 to TRBJ2-1; perhaps D is TRBD1 or TRBD2 (6 bases each). Trimming left V 5 bases short and J 9 bases short, with 14 bases between. Germline lookup yields CDR1 MDHEN and CDR2 SYDVKM. CDR3 length equals 13 residues. DNA for the CDR3: TGTGCCAGCAGTAGAAACAGGGAGGTTGAGCAGTTCTTC. Translating it yields CASSRNREVEQFF. Using reference TRBV28 and TRBJ2-1 for the parts outside the CDR3, the full variable domain is DVKVTQSSRYLVKRTGEKVFLECVQDMDHENMFWYRQDPGLGLRLIYFSYDVKMKEKGDIPEGYSVSREKKERFSLILESASTNQTSMYLCASSRNREVEQFFGPGTRLTVL.

The chain carries TRBV6-5 and TRBJ1-2; the D gene is possibly TRBD1 (6 bases). The CDR3 extends over 16 amino acids. Trimming shortened V by 1 base and J by 4 bases, and 16 bases separated the two germline ends. Germline V gives CDR1 MNHEY, CDR2 SVGAGI. CDR3 nucleotides: TGTGCCAGCAGTTACTACCGGACAGAAACTTCCTATGGCTACACCTTC. The encoded protein is CASSYYRTETSYGYTF.

The rearrangement uses TRBV5-1 and TRBJ1-2; 7 nucleotides line up with TRBD1. The V gene's germline CDR1 is SGHRS and CDR2 YFSETQ. Germline trimming cut 4 bases from V and 2 bases from J; bases unmatched to any gene: 5. This CDR3 comprises 14 residues. This chain's CDR3 is CASSLGQLNYGYTF. CDR3 nucleotides: TGCGCCAGCAGCCTGGGACAGCTGAACTATGGCTACACCTTC.

In this sample, this clone turned up a few times. The rearrangement uses TRBV19 and TRBJ1-2; TRBD1 aligns across 8 bases. The trim removed 3 bases at V and 5 bases at J, leaving 8 bases unmatched. The CDR3 has 15 residues. Germline CDR1 and CDR2: LNHDA and SQIVND (reference sequence). For the CDR3, the DNA is TGTGCCAGTAGTATTATGACAGGGGTAGGGTATGGCTACACCTTC. As protein: CASSIMTGVGYGYTF.

The chain joins TRBV7-8 to TRBJ2-7; no definite D call. CDR1 and CDR2 (germline): SGHVS, FQNEAQ. The CDR3 loop spans 14 amino acids. Trimming removed 5 bases from V and 3 bases from J, with 14 bases in between. The CDR3 sequence: CASSKAEDFYEQYF. The CDR3 nucleotides are TGTGCCAGCAGCAAGGCAGAAGATTTCTACGAGCAGTACTTC. The whole variable domain, remainder taken from reference TRBV7-8 and TRBJ2-7, is GAGVSQSPRYKVAKRGQDVALRCDPISGHVSLFWYQQALGQGPEFLTYFQNEAQLDKSGLPSDRFFAERPEGSVSTLKIQRTQQEDSAVYLCASSKAEDFYEQYFGPGTRLTVT.

The chain links TRBV5-1 to TRBJ1-1; D might be TRBD1 (6 bases). The germline V gene encodes CDR1 SGHRS and CDR2 YFSETQ. Trimming removed 2 bases at V and 5 bases at J, with 16 bases between. The CDR3 has 15 residues. The CDR3 reads CASSFLQGLGTEAFF. The CDR3 DNA reads TGCGCCAGCAGCTTCTTACAGGGCTTAGGGACTGAAGCTTTCTTT.

This clone was detected only a few times. V gene TRBV27 combines with J gene TRBJ1-6; no reliable D call. The germline gives CDR1 MNHEY, CDR2 SMNVEV (reference sequence). V was clipped by 2 bases and J by 6 bases, with 11 bases between them. The CDR3 is 15 residues long. For the CDR3, the DNA is TGTGCCAGCAGTTTAAGCGCAGACCTTAATTCACCCCTCCACTTT. The encoded protein is CASSLSADLNSPLHF.

This clone has a handful of counts. This chain connects TRBV25-1 to TRBJ2-7; 8 positions agree with TRBD1. The V and J ends lost 3 bases and 4 bases, in that order; junction bases with no gene match: 5. CDR3 size: 14 residues. In germline, CDR1 is MGHDK, CDR2 SYGVNS. The CDR3 is CASSDDRGQYEQYF. The CDR3 DNA follows: TGTGCCAGCAGTGATGACAGGGGTCAATACGAGCAGTACTTC.

V and J are TRBV15 and TRBJ2-2; 11 bases match TRBD1. V trimming: 0 bases; J trimming: 2 bases; junction bases outside the gene matches: 8. From germline, CDR1 is LNHNV and CDR2 YYDKDF (reference sequence). This CDR3 spans 19 amino acids. This chain's CDR3 is CATSRDRRGTGGNTGELFF. The DNA of the CDR3 is TGTGCCACCAGCAGAGACCGAAGAGGGACAGGGGGAAACACCGGGGAGCTGTTTTTT. Drawing the rest from reference TRBV15 and TRBJ2-2, the complete variable domain is DAMVIQNPRYQVTQFGKPVTLSCSQTLNHNVMYWYQQKSSQAPKLLFHYYDKDFNNEADTPDNFQSRRPNTSFCFLDIRSPGLGDTAMYLCATSRDRRGTGGNTGELFFGEGSRLTVL.

The V call is TRBV25-1, the J call TRBJ2-7, with D possibly matching TRBD1 (6 bases). The CDR3 covers 14 residues. Germline CDR1 reads MGHDK; CDR2 reads SYGVNS. V was pared by 6 bases and J by 7 bases, with 19 bases between. The CDR3 here is CASSERGGTREQYF. CDR3 in DNA: TGTGCCAGCAGCGAACGAGGGGGTACACGGGAGCAGTACTTC.

This chain connects TRBV10-3 to TRBJ2-6; the D is unclear. V lost 0 bases, J lost 0 bases, and 9 bases lay in between. The CDR3 consists of 17 residues. Germline V lookup: CDR1 ENHRY, CDR2 SYGVKD. CDR3: CAISESKVRSGANVLTF. In DNA, the CDR3 is TGTGCCATCAGTGAGTCGAAGGTCCGCTCTGGGGCCAACGTCCTGACTTTC.

This chain uses TRBV5-5 with TRBJ1-2, with TRBD1 identical over 10 bases. Germline trimming cut 4 bases from V and 8 bases from J; bases unmatched to any gene: 5. The CDR3 covers 13 residues. Germline values: CDR1 SGHKS, CDR2 YYEKEE (reference sequence). The CDR3 DNA reads TGTGCCAGCAGCCCTGGGACAGGGGAAGGCTACACCTTC. It codes for CASSPGTGEGYTF.

The V call is TRBV5-1, the J call TRBJ2-1; no firm D call. The V gene's germline CDR1 is SGHRS and CDR2 YFSETQ. The CDR3 consists of 12 residues. V lost 0 bases to trimming and J lost 15 bases, with 13 bases between them. Here the CDR3 DNA reads TGCGCCAGCAGCTTGGCCCCCCCATTTTCGTTCTTC. Translation gives CASSLAPPFSFF. Full variable domain (remainder filled in from reference TRBV5-1 and TRBJ2-1): KAGVTQTPRYLIKTRGQQVTLSCSPISGHRSVSWYQQTPGQGLQFLFEYFSETQRNKGNFPGRFSGRQFSNSRSEMNVSTLELGDSALYLCASSLAPPFSFFGPGTRLTVL.

CDR3 bases: TGTGCCAGCAGCTCGGACAGGGGCACTAATGAAAAACTGTTTTTT. Translation gives CASSSDRGTNEKLFF. This chain connects TRBV7-2 to TRBJ1-4, with TRBD1 matching 9 bases. This CDR3 comprises 15 residues. Germline V lookup: CDR1 SGHTA, CDR2 FQGNSA. Trimming removed 4 bases from V and 2 bases from J; junction bases left unmatched: 2. Together with reference TRBV7-2 and TRBJ1-4, the CDR3 gives the full variable domain: GAGVSQSPSNKVTEKGKDVELRCDPISGHTALYWYRQSLGQGLEFLIYFQGNSAPDKSGLPSDRFSAERTGGSVSTLTIQRTQQEDSAVYLCASSSDRGTNEKLFFGSGTQLSVL.

The chain recombines TRBV15 with TRBJ1-1; D is unclear. V lost 0 bases and J lost 7, with 6 bases in between. CDR3 size: 12 residues. Germline lookup yields CDR1 LNHNV and CDR2 YYDKDF (reference sequence). In nucleotides, the CDR3 is TGTGCCACCAGCAGAGATAAAAGTGAAGCTTTCTTT. Its protein product is CATSRDKSEAFF.

The table lists this clone with a few counts. The gene calls are TRBV19 and TRBJ2-5; the match to TRBD1 covers 7 bases. This CDR3 has 13 amino acids. Germline V gives CDR1 LNHDA, CDR2 SQIVND (reference sequence). V dropped 6 bases and J dropped 4; count of bases not matched to a gene: 5. CDR3 protein: CASRKGAGETQYF. In nucleotides, the CDR3 is TGTGCCAGTAGAAAGGGGGCTGGAGAGACCCAGTACTTC.

The gene calls are TRBV6-5 and TRBJ1-2, with 9 bases that match TRBD1. Germline CDR1 MNHEY, CDR2 SVGAGI. The CDR3 runs to 14 residues. V was clipped by 5 bases and J by 4 bases; unmatched bases: 5. The CDR3, as DNA: TGTGCCAGCAGTAGGACAGGGGTAGGCTATGGCTACACCTTC. This gives the protein CASSRTGVGYGYTF.

V and J are TRBV5-4 and TRBJ2-2; a weak D match, TRBD2 (6 bases). Germline loops: CDR1 SGHNT, CDR2 YYREEE (reference sequence). Trimming left V 4 bases short and J 5 bases short, with 18 bases between. The CDR3 is made up of 16 amino acids. The CDR3 DNA is TGTGCCAGCAGCGTAACCGGGACTTATGAAACCGGGGAGCTGTTTTTT. It yields the protein CASSVTGTYETGELFF. Drawing the rest from reference TRBV5-4 and TRBJ2-2, the complete variable domain is ETGVTQSPTHLIKTRGQQVTLRCSSQSGHNTVSWYQQALGQGPQFIFQYYREEENGRGNFPPRFSGLQFPNYSSELNVNALELDDSALYLCASSVTGTYETGELFFGEGSRLTVL.

The chain uses TRBV12-3 or TRBV12-4 and TRBJ2-5, with D unresolved. V was trimmed by 8 bases and J by 5 bases, leaving 15 bases between them. This CDR3 contains 13 residues. As DNA, the CDR3 is TGTGCCAGCTCCCTCGATGGATCGGAGACCCAGTACTTC. Translation gives CASSLDGSETQYF.

This clone was observed a few times. Its ends do not fully match the called genes, so a read error is possible. The CDR3 DNA sequence: TGTGCCAGCAGCATAGCGGGGTACGAGCAGTACTTC. Protein: CASSIAGYEQYF. The V gene is TRBV7-2, the J gene TRBJ2-7; 8 bases are a match to TRBD2. Germline V CDR1 and CDR2: SGHTA, FQGNSA. The CDR3 is 12 residues long.

The gene calls are TRBV3-1 (or the pseudogene TRBV3-2) and TRBJ1-1; D is possibly TRBD1 (6 bases). CDR3 size: 14 residues. V was shortened by 5 bases and J by 6 bases, with 16 bases between the two germline ends. CDR1 is LGHDT, CDR2 YNNKEL, per germline (reference sequence). The CDR3: CASSVQTGPPEAFF. For the CDR3, the DNA is TGTGCCAGCAGCGTCCAGACAGGTCCCCCTGAAGCTTTCTTT.

This rearrangement joins TRBV19 to TRBJ1-1; possibly TRBD1 for D (5 bases). Germline values: CDR1 LNHDA, CDR2 SQIVND (reference sequence). V lost 10 bases to trimming and J lost 4 bases, with 16 bases between them. This CDR3 region has 13 residues. CDR3 loop: CATAQVWGTEAFF. The CDR3 DNA is TGTGCCACTGCACAGGTATGGGGCACTGAAGCTTTCTTT.

The chain carries TRBV24-1 and TRBJ2-7, with D perhaps matching TRBD1 (6 bases). Per germline, CDR1 KGHDR and CDR2 SFDVKD. The V end was cut by 9 bases, the J end by 2 bases, with 7 bases between. The CDR3 runs 11 residues. CDR3 sequence (DNA): TGTGCCACCGGGGGCCCCTACGAGCAGTACTTC. Its protein product is CATGGPYEQYF.

The chain couples TRBV19 to TRBJ2-7; D may be TRBD1 (5 bases). The CDR3 is 14 amino acids. The ends were cut back, 7 bases at V and 1 base at J, with 14 bases in the middle. Germline assignment: CDR1 LNHDA and CDR2 SQIVND (reference sequence). CDR3 in DNA: TGTGCCAGTACCCCAGGGCCAGGGTCCTACGAGCAGTACTTC. Protein: CASTPGPGSYEQYF.

This chain joins TRBV28 and TRBJ1-5; D gene ambiguous. The V gene lost 6 bases and the J gene lost 5 bases, with 23 bases spanning the gap. The CDR3 sequence is 17 residues long. Germline CDR1 reads MDHEN; CDR2 reads SYDVKM. The CDR3 DNA reads as TGTGCCAGCAGCCTGCAAGTTGGACGAGGAGGGTATCAGCCCCAGCATTTT. It codes for CASSLQVGRGGYQPQHF.

In DNA form, the CDR3 reads TGCGCCAGCAGCTTGACGATGCATCGGGCAGGGTGGACTGAAGCTTTCTTT. This gives the protein CASSLTMHRAGWTEAFF. The chain links TRBV5-1 to TRBJ1-1; maybe TRBD1 (5 bases). V was trimmed by 1 base and J by 5 bases, leaving 21 bases between them. The CDR3 is 17 residues long. CDR1 and CDR2 (germline): SGHRS, YFSETQ.

The J gene is TRBJ2-3, the V gene TRBV10-3; D remains unclear. Germline V gene lookup returns CDR1 ENHRY and CDR2 SYGVKD. V was clipped by 0 bases and J by 2 bases, with 9 bases between them. CDR3 length: 15 amino acids. The CDR3 region is CAISESGGFTDTQYF. The CDR3 nucleotides are TGTGCCATCAGTGAGTCGGGCGGTTTCACAGATACGCAGTATTTT.

The chain combines TRBV10-3 with TRBJ1-1; no clear D gene. The CDR3 contains 14 residues. The V and J ends lost 0 bases and 3 bases respectively, with 8 bases between them. CDR1 is ENHRY and CDR2 is SYGVKD in the germline V gene. This chain's CDR3 is CAISESSSYTEAFF. The CDR3 nucleotides read TGTGCCATCAGTGAGTCAAGCAGCTACACTGAAGCTTTCTTT.